This TCR beta chain was obtained from a study of T cell responses to AZD1222 COVID-19 vaccine. About the study: Second-dose intervals of approximately 4 or approximately 12 weeks were pooled. Whole-study results and caveats: Donors skewed white British and female; clonal diversity was possibly underestimated. Baseline antibody screening turned up just five to seven seropositive AZD1222 recipients. The CD4 TCRs associated with vaccination extended across spike and predominated at 160-218 and 743-854.

Note on this clone: Its target is unknown.

Clones were sequenced by immunoSEQ multiplex PCR, and TCRdb holds only the in-frame ones, with some missing. The sample has approximately 100,000 clones, just under 95% seen once. Between the trimmed V and J ends, which lost 1 base and 3 bases, there was a span of 16 bases. The CDR3 extends over 16 amino acids. Looked up from germline, CDR1 is SGHVS and CDR2 is FNYEAQ. The source of this sequence is an adult in good health. The sequences come from peripheral blood, collected on day 0 of AZD1222 vaccination. The chain has TRBV7-6 and TRBJ2-7; tentatively, D is TRBD1 (7 bases). The CDR3 DNA reads as TGTGCCAGCAGCTTAGACGTGGGGGGACAGATCTACGAGCAGTACTTC. As protein: CASSLDVGGQIYEQYF.